The TCR beta chain described here comes from a study of graft-versus-host responses after intestinal transplantation. Study-wide findings and caveats: Allografts of one patient group, those with graft-donor T cell macrochimerism, had high graft-versus-host to host-versus-graft clonal ratios.

CDR1 is MNHNY and CDR2 is SVGAGI in the germline V gene (reference sequence). The CDR3 contains 15 residues. Trimming removed 2 bases from V and 4 bases from J; junction bases left unmatched: 4. Worth noting for this clone: Its antigen is currently unknown.

The protocol was immunoSEQ multiplex PCR, while the TCRdb copy is restricted to in-frame clones and leaves out a portion. The data show over 55,000 clones, approximately 84% seen once. The chain uses TRBV6-6 and TRBJ2-5; TRBD2 aligns across 10 bases. The sequencing here drew on unstimulated CD4+ T cells sorted from spleen or lymph node cells, taken before transplant. The sequence was collected from a human donor who was the organ donor for an intestinal transplant. CDR3 protein: CASSYRAGGRETQYF. DNA of the CDR3: TGTGCCAGCAGTTACCGAGCGGGGGGGCGAGAGACCCAGTACTTC.